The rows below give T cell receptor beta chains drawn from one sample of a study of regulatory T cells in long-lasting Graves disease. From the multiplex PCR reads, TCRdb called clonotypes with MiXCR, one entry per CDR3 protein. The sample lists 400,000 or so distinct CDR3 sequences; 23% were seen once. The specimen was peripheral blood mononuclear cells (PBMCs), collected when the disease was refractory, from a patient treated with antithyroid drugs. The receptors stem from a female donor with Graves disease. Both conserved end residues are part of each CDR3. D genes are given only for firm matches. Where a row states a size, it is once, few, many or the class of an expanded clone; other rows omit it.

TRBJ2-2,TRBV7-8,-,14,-,TGTGCCACCCGTCGGGTAGCGAACACCGGGGAGCTGTTTTTT,CATRRVANTGELFF
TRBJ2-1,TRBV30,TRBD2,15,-,TGTGCCTGGAGTGTATCCTGGCTAGCGGGAAATGAGCAGTTCTTC,CAWSVSWLAGNEQFF
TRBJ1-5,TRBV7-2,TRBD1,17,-,TGTGCCAGCAGCCTAAGGACAGGGGAGTGGAGCAATCAGCCCCAGCATTTT,CASSLRTGEWSNQPQHF
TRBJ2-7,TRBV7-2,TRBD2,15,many,TGTGCCAGCAGCCGTCAGCGGGGGACGACCTACGAGCAGTACTTC,CASSRQRGTTYEQYF
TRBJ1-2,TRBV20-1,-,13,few,TGCAGTGCTACCCGCAGGGACAACTATGGCTACACCTTC,CSATRRDNYGYTF
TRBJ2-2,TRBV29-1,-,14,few,TGCAGCGCCCGGACAGTCCCGAACACCGGGGAGCTGTTTTTT,CSARTVPNTGELFF
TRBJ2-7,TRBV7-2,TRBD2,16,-,TGTGCCAGCAGCCGGGGGACTAGCGGGGTAACCTACGAGCAGTACTTC,CASSRGTSGVTYEQYF
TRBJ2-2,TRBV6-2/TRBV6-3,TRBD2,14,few,TGTGCCAGCACCCCTGGGGGGGACACCGGGGAGCTGTTTTTT,CASTPGGDTGELFF
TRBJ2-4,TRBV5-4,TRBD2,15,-,TGTGCCAGCAGCTTGAAGAGCGGGAGTGCAAACATTCAGTACTTC,CASSLKSGSANIQYF
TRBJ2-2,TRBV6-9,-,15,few,TGTGCCAGCAGTTTTGCGGGACACAACACCGGGGAGCTGTTTTTT,CASSFAGHNTGELFF
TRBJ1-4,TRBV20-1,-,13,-,TGCAGTGCTCGGACAGCAACTAATGAAAAACTGTTTTTT,CSARTATNEKLFF
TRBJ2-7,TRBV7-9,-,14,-,TGTGCCAGCAGCTTAGTATGGTACCAGAACGAGCAGTACTTC,CASSLVWYQNEQYF
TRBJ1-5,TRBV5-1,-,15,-,TGCGCCAGCAGCTTGGAAGGGGATAGCAATCAGCCCCAGCATTTT,CASSLEGDSNQPQHF
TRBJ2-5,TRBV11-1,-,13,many,TGTGCCAGCAGCTTAGCGGCCCAAGAGACCCAGTACTTC,CASSLAAQETQYF
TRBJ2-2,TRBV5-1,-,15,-,TGCGCCAGCAGCTTGGAATTGGGGAAGACCGGGGAGCTGTTTTTT,CASSLELGKTGELFF
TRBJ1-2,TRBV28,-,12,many,TGTGCCATACTCAGGGGCGCGCGGGGCTACACCTTC,CAILRGARGYTF
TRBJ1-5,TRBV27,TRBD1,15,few,TGTGCCAGCAGTTTTCAGGGGGCTACAAATCAGCCCCAGCATTTT,CASSFQGATNQPQHF
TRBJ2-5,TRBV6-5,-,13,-,TGTGCCAGCAGTTACTCGATACGGGAGACCCAGTACTTC,CASSYSIRETQYF
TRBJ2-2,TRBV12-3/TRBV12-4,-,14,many,TGTGCCAGCAGTTGGGCTGTCGGGACCGGGGAGCTGTTTTTT,CASSWAVGTGELFF
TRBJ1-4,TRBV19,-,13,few,TGTGCCAGTAGTCAAGATTATCATGAAAAACTGTTTTTT,CASSQDYHEKLFF
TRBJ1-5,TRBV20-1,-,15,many,TGCAGTGCTAGAGATTCCAGGGCAAGCAATCAGCCCCAGCATTTT,CSARDSRASNQPQHF
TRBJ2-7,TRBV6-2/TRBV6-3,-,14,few,TGTGCCAGCAGTTACAGCGGACAAAGCTACGAGCAGTACTTC,CASSYSGQSYEQYF
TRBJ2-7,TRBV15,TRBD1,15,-,TGTGCCACCAGCAGAGGACAGACAGGGGCCGGCGAGCAGTACTTC,CATSRGQTGAGEQYF
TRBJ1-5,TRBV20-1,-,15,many,TGCAGTGCTAGAGCCGGGGGGGCCGGCAATCAGCCCCAGCATTTT,CSARAGGAGNQPQHF
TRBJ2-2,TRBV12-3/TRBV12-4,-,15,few,TGTGCCAGCAGTTTGATGGGAGGGGGGACCGGGGAGCTGTTTTTT,CASSLMGGGTGELFF
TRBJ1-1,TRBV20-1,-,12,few,TGCAGTGCTGCCCAAGATGGGACTGAAGCTTTCTTT,CSAAQDGTEAFF
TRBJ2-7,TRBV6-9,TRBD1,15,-,TGTGCCAGCAGGTATTCCGGGACAGGGGGCGACGAGCAGTACTTC,CASRYSGTGGDEQYF